In its sample, the clone carrying this T cell receptor beta chain was seen many times. A TCRbeta library incorporating unique molecular identifiers was prepared. TCRdb analysed the PCR reads with MiXCR anew, one entry per CDR3 protein. Among more than 200,000 distinct CDR3 sequences listed, approximately 9.7% were seen once. These data come from a study of T-cell reconstitution after alpha-beta-depleted transplantation in children. The germline V gene has CDR1 SGHTA and CDR2 FQGNSA. With 2 bases clipped from V and 6 bases from J, the junction kept 6 bases outside the gene matches. The CDR3 consists of 14 residues.

This receptor was identified in a human donor who donated a stem cell graft to a child with SCID. This sample comprised PBMCs from the stem cell graft donor, obtained from the stem cell graft. The chain has TRBV7-2 and TRBJ1-2, with 7 bases aligning to TRBD1. The CDR3: CASSLNRGDDGYTF. As DNA, the CDR3 is TGTGCCAGCAGCTTAAACAGGGGTGATGATGGCTACACCTTC.